This note documents a single T cell receptor (beta chain) sequence. The CDR3 runs to 12 residues. Between the trimmed V and J ends, which lost 1 base and 4 bases, there was a span of 7 bases. CDR1 is SQVTM, CDR2 ANQGSEA, per germline. Methods used by the authors: Reference gene primer amplification gave nucleated cell count estimates. Only in-frame clones appear in the TCRdb table, and some are missing; sequencing was by immunoSEQ multiplex PCR. V and J calls and clone size are copied from that table; D and trimming were computed from the DNA. Of approximately 190,000 clones listed, roughly 80% are singletons. This entry is derived from a study of blood T cell repertoires in COVID-19. For the study at large: Sample material is recorded as cDNA or gDNA derived from T cells, B-cell-depleted T cells, or PBMCs.

This TCR was sampled from a human donor in a cohort sampled during active COVID-19. The chain combines TRBV29-1 with TRBJ1-1; D might be TRBD1 (6 bases). What was sequenced was peripheral blood. Here the CDR3 reads CSVEGGGTEAFF. CDR3 nucleotides: TGCAGCGTTGAAGGAGGGGGCACTGAAGCTTTCTTT.